Below are 8 T cell receptor beta chains sequenced from a single sample in a study of cytomegalovirus exposure and HLA in healthy donors (dated by TCRdb to about 2017). Library preparation employed the immunoSEQ multiplex PCR assay. TCRdb took over this immuneACCESS table, retaining in-frame rearrangements with V and J assigned. Such tables are incomplete; in checked studies, under half of the missing clones stem from an unresolved V gene, and the remainder is unexplained. This sample has roughly 350,000 clones in its table, and 70% to 90% of those were observed once. The ten biggest clones cover around 0.84% of the sample. Material: PBMCs. The receptors stem from a woman aged 18-29 years in good health and CMV-seronegative.

The rearrangement links TRBV14 to TRBJ1-1; tentatively, D is TRBD1 (5 bases). V gave up 4 bases and J gave up 6 bases, with 18 bases separating them. Germline CDR1 is SGHDN and CDR2 is FVKESK. The CDR3 has 15 residues. CDR3 bases: TGTGCCAGCAGCCTCCCTCGGGAGGGGATCCCTGAAGCTTTCTTT. This translates into CASSLPREGIPEAFF.

The rearrangement uses TRBV6-5 and TRBJ2-7, with 7 bases that match TRBD1. After removal of 6 bases from V and 4 bases from J, the junction contained 12 bases not matched to a gene. In germline, CDR1 is MNHEY, CDR2 SVGAGI. The CDR3 contains 15 residues. DNA of the CDR3: TGTGCCAGCAGCTTGACAGGGATCAGTGAGTACGAGCAGTACTTC. This encodes CASSLTGISEYEQYF.

The chain recombines TRBV5-3 with TRBJ2-5; no reliable D call. TRBV5-3 is an open reading frame whose function is uncertain. Trimming left V 2 bases short and J 5 bases short, with 10 bases between. CDR3 length: 13 amino acids. The CDR3 here is CARSFDCGETQYF. For the CDR3, the DNA is TGTGCCAGAAGCTTTGACTGTGGGGAGACCCAGTACTTC.

V and J are TRBV5-6 and TRBJ1-1; D remains ambiguous. There are 14 residues in the CDR3. V lost 1 base, J lost 1 base, and 8 bases lay in between. Looked up from germline, CDR1 is SGHDT and CDR2 is YYEEEE. This chain's CDR3 is CASSLLASNTEAFF. CDR3 nucleotides: TGTGCCAGCAGCTTGCTCGCGTCGAACACTGAAGCTTTCTTT.

CDR3: CAISDSSETQYF. As DNA, the CDR3 is TGTGCCATCAGTGACTCGAGCGAGACCCAGTACTTC. The chain joins TRBV10-3 to TRBJ2-5; D unclear. Per germline, CDR1 ENHRY and CDR2 SYGVKD. With 3 bases removed from V and 5 bases from J, the gap between germline ends came to 7 bases. The CDR3 spans 12 residues.

Written as DNA, the CDR3 is TGCAGCGTTTCATCGGGAAACCAAGAGACCCAGTACTTC. Protein: CSVSSGNQETQYF. This rearrangement joins TRBV29-1 to TRBJ2-5; D is possibly TRBD2 (5 bases). The CDR3 has 13 amino acids. V shed 5 bases and J shed 0 bases, with 10 bases lying between them. CDR1 is SQVTM, CDR2 ANQGSEA, per germline. Combining the CDR3 with reference TRBV29-1 and TRBJ2-5 gives the whole variable domain SAVISQKPSRDICQRGTSLTIQCQVDSQVTMMFWYRQQPGQSLTLIATANQGSEATYESGFVIDKFPISRPNLTFSTLTVSNMSPEDSSIYLCSVSSGNQETQYFGPGTRLLVL.

The chain links TRBV28 to TRBJ1-2; no definite D call. CDR1 and CDR2 from the germline V gene are MDHEN and SYDVKM. The CDR3 sequence is 12 residues long. Trimming shortened V by 3 bases and J by 4 bases, and 6 bases separated the two germline ends. The CDR3 nucleotides read TGTGCCAGCAGTTTTAAAGCCTATGGCTACACCTTC. Its protein is CASSFKAYGYTF.

The J gene is TRBJ1-2, the V gene TRBV6-5; 7 positions agree with TRBD1. CDR3 length: 15 residues. V lost 0 bases, J lost 3 bases, and 4 bases stayed unmatched. Germline V lookup: CDR1 MNHEY, CDR2 SVGAGI. The chain's CDR3 is CASSYSTGKDYGYTF. As DNA, the CDR3 is TGTGCCAGCAGTTACTCGACAGGGAAGGACTATGGCTACACCTTC.